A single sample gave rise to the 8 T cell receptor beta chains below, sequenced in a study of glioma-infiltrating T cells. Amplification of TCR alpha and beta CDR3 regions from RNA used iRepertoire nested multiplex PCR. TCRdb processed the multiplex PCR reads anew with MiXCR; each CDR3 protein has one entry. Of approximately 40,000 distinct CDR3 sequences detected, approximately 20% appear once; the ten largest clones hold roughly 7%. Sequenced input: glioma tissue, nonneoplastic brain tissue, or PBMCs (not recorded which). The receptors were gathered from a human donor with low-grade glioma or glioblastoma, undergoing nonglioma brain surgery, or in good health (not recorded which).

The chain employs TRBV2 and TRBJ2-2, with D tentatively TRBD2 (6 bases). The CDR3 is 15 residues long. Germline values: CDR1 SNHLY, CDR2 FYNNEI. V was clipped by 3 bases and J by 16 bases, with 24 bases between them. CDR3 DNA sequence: TGTGCCAGCAGTGAGTCGACTAGTCTCACCGGGGAGACGTTTTTT. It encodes CASSESTSLTGETFF.

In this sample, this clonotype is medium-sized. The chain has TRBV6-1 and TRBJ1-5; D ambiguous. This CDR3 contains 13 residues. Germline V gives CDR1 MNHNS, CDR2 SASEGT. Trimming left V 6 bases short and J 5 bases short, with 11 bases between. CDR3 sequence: CASSPQRYQPQHF. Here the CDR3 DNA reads TGTGCCAGCAGCCCTCAACGGTATCAGCCCCAGCATTTT.

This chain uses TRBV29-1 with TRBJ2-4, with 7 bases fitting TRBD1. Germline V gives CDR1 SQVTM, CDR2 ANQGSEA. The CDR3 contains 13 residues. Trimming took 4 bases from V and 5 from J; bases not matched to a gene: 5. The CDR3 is CSVVRGQENIQYF. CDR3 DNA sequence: TGCAGCGTTGTAAGGGGGCAGGAAAACATTCAGTACTTC.

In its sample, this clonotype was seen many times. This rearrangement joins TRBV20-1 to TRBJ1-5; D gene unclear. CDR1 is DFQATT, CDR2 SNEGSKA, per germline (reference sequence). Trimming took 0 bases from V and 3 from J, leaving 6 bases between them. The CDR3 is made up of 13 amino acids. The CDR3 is CSARERVNQPQHF. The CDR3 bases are TGCAGTGCTAGAGAAAGGGTCAATCAGCCCCAGCATTTT.

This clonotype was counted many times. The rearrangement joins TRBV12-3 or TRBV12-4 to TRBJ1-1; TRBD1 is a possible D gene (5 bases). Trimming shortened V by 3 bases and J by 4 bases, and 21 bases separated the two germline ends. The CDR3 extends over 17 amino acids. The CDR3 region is CASSFFPGRRPSTEAFF. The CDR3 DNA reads TGTGCCAGCAGTTTTTTTCCAGGGCGCCGGCCGAGCACTGAAGCTTTCTTT.

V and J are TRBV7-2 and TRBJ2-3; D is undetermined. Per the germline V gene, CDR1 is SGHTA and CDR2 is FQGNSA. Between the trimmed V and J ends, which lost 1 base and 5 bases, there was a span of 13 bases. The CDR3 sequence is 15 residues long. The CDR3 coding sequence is TGTGCCAGCAGCTTAGTGACAAATCCTAAAGATACGCAGTATTTT. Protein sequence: CASSLVTNPKDTQYF.

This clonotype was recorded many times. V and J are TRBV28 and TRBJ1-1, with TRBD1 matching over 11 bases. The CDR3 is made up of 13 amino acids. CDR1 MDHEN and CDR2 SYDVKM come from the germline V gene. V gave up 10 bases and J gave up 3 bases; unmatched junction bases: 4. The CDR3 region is CATPGQGDTEAFF. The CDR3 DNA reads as TGTGCCACTCCGGGACAGGGGGACACTGAAGCTTTCTTT.

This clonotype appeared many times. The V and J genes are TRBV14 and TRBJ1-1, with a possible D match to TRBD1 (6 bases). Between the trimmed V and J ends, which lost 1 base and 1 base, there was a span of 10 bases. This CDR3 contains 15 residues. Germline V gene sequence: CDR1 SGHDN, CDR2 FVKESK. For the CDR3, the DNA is TGTGCCAGCAGCCAAGGGGACACCTGGAACACTGAAGCTTTCTTT. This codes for CASSQGDTWNTEAFF.